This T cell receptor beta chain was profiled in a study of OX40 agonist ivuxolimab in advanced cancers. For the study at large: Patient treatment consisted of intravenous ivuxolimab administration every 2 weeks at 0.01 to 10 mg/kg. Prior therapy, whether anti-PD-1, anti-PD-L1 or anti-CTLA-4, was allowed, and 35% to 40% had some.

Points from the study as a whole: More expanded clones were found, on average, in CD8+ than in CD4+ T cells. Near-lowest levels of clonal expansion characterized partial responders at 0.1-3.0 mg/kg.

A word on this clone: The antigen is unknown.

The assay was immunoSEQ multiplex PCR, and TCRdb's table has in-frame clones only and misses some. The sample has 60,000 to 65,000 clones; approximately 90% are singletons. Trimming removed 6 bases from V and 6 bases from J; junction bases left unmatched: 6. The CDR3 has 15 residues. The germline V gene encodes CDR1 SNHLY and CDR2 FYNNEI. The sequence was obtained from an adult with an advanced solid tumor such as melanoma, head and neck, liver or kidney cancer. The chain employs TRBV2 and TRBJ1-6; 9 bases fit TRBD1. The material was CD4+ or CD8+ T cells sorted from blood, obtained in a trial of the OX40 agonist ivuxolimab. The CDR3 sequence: CASRDEQGANSPLHF. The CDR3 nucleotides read TGTGCCAGCAGGGACGAACAGGGGGCTAATTCACCCCTCCACTTT. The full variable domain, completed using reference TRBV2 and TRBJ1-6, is EPEVTQTPSHQVTQMGQEVILRCVPISNHLYFYWYRQILGQKVEFLVSFYNNEISEKSEIFDDQFSVERPDGSNFTLKIRSTKLEDSAMYFCASRDEQGANSPLHFGNGTRLTVT.